The 8 T cell receptor beta chains below all came from one sample that was sequenced in a study of cytomegalovirus exposure and HLA in healthy donors. 60 Vbeta and 13 Jbeta primers were used in PCR. The repertoire was sequenced with immunoSEQ multiplex PCR; TCRdb's copy has only in-frame clones and lacks some. The data show roughly 200,000 clones, approximately 83% seen once. Input material: PBMCs. The receptors were gathered from a boy aged 2 to 9 in good health and CMV-seronegative.

The genes are TRBV9 and TRBJ2-1; TRBD1 matches at 9 bases. J gave up 2 bases and V 3 bases, and 3 bases lay outside the gene matches. Per the germline V gene, CDR1 is SGDLS and CDR2 is YYNGEE. The CDR3 consists of 15 residues. The CDR3 sequence is CASSARDRAYNEQFF. The CDR3 DNA reads TGTGCCAGCAGCGCGAGGGACAGGGCCTACAATGAGCAGTTCTTC.

The chain is built from TRBV2 and TRBJ2-1; possibly TRBD1 for D (5 bases). This CDR3 has 11 residues. Germline V gene data show CDR1 as SNHLY and CDR2 as FYNNEI. V lost 7 bases and J 6 bases, leaving 7 bases between the germline ends. The CDR3 protein is CASIQGNEQFF. The CDR3 nucleotides read TGTGCCAGCATTCAGGGCAATGAGCAGTTCTTC.

The chain uses TRBV5-6 and TRBJ2-1; 8 bases map to TRBD2. Looked up from germline, CDR1 is SGHDT and CDR2 is YYEEEE. The CDR3 is 16 amino acids. The junction had 10 bases not matched to a gene; V was cut back by 4 bases and J by 4 bases. The CDR3 is CASSHAALAGYNEQFF. CDR3 sequence (DNA): TGTGCCAGCAGCCACGCGGCGCTAGCGGGTTACAATGAGCAGTTCTTC. The variable domain in full, with the rest retrieved from reference TRBV5-6 and TRBJ2-1, is DAGVTQSPTHLIKTRGQQVTLRCSPKSGHDTVSWYQQALGQGPQFIFQYYEEEERQRGNFPDRFSGHQFPNYSSELNVNALLLGDSALYLCASSHAALAGYNEQFFGPGTRLTVL.

This clone was picked up a small number of times. V is TRBV6-1 and J is TRBJ1-3; a weak D match, TRBD1 (6 bases). Trimming stripped 2 bases from V and 0 bases from J, with 8 bases between. The CDR3 covers 15 residues. CDR1 and CDR2 (germline): MNHNS, SASEGT. The CDR3 sequence is CASSESQGSGNTIYF. CDR3 nucleotide sequence: TGTGCCAGCAGTGAATCACAGGGCTCTGGAAACACCATATATTTT.

The V gene is TRBV14, the J gene TRBJ2-3; a possible D gene is TRBD1 (6 bases). V shed 3 bases and J shed 1 base, with 11 bases lying between them. The V gene's germline CDR1 is SGHDN and CDR2 FVKESK. The CDR3 totals 15 residues. CDR3 protein: CASSQVGAGTDTQYF. Here the CDR3 DNA reads TGTGCCAGCAGCCAGGTGGGGGCCGGCACAGATACGCAGTATTTT.

The CDR3 coding sequence is TGTGCCAGCAGCGGAGGAGGTCGTCCAAATCAGCCCCAGCATTTT. Translation gives CASSGGGRPNQPQHF. The chain uses TRBV7-9 and TRBJ1-5; D is undetermined. The CDR3 runs 15 residues. V shed 5 bases and J shed 4 bases, with 15 bases lying between them. Per germline, CDR1 SEHNR and CDR2 FQNEAQ (reference sequence). Full variable domain (rest looked up from reference TRBV7-9 and TRBJ1-5): DTGVSQNPRHKITKRGQNVTFRCDPISEHNRLYWYRQTLGQGPEFLTYFQNEAQLEKSRLLSDRFSAERPKGSFSTLEIQRTEQGDSAMYLCASSGGGRPNQPQHFGDGTRLSIL.

The rearrangement uses TRBV5-4 and TRBJ2-7, with 10 bases fitting TRBD2. Per the germline V gene, CDR1 is SGHNT and CDR2 is YYREEE (reference sequence). CDR3 length: 15 residues. J gave up 3 bases and V 4 bases, and 7 bases lay outside the gene matches. The CDR3 here is CASSESGGANYEQYF. CDR3 sequence (DNA): TGTGCCAGCAGCGAGAGCGGGGGGGCCAACTACGAGCAGTACTTC.

V and J are TRBV5-6 and TRBJ2-3, with TRBD2 identical over 10 bases. The CDR3 extends over 17 amino acids. V shed 2 bases, J shed 5 bases, and the junction held 11 bases outside the gene matches. Germline CDR1 reads SGHDT; CDR2 reads YYEEEE. Written as DNA, the CDR3 is TGTGCCAGCAGCTTTTATTCTAGCGGGAGTTGGGTAGATACGCAGTATTTT. Translation gives CASSFYSSGSWVDTQYF.